This passage covers 32 T cell receptor beta chains from one sample sequenced in a study of shared clonotypes between healthy human individuals. The table came from immunoSEQ multiplex PCR; TCRdb's copy has only in-frame clones and leaves some out. The data contain about 120,000 clones, approximately 70% of them singletons. Specimen: memory CD8+ T cells sorted from blood. Subset indicated: CD45RO+ cells pooled with CCR7-negative TemRA cells. The source is a woman aged 30 to 39 in good health.

This clone was recorded a few times. The V call is TRBV7-2, the J call TRBJ1-1; D unresolved. The CDR3 length is 14 residues. Germline CDR1 reads SGHTA; CDR2 reads FQGNSA. Between the trimmed V and J ends, which lost 5 bases and 1 base, there was a span of 11 bases. The CDR3 region is CASSHFGENTEAFF. The CDR3 DNA reads TGTGCCAGCAGCCATTTCGGAGAGAACACTGAAGCTTTCTTT.

This chain connects TRBV19 to TRBJ1-2, with D perhaps matching TRBD1 (5 bases). Germline CDR1 LNHDA, CDR2 SQIVND (reference sequence). V was cut by 5 bases and J by 3 bases, with 16 bases left in between. This CDR3 has 15 amino acids. Here the CDR3 reads CASSSVQTAYYGYTF. CDR3 nucleotides: TGTGCCAGTAGTTCCGTCCAGACAGCTTACTATGGCTACACCTTC.

V is TRBV4-2 and J is TRBJ2-1, with 13 bases lining up with TRBD2. This CDR3 spans 16 amino acids. Trimming at V came to 0 bases and at J to 6 bases, leaving 2 bases not matched to a gene. Germline CDR1 and CDR2: LGHNA and YNFKEQ. The CDR3 region is CASSQDWTSGSNEQFF. In nucleotides, the CDR3 is TGTGCCAGCAGCCAAGATTGGACTAGCGGGAGCAATGAGCAGTTCTTC.

V is TRBV7-2 and J is TRBJ2-5, with 9 bases that match TRBD2. The DNA end is a closer match to TRBJ2-7, so the J assignment may be wrong. The CDR3 consists of 15 residues. Germline V gene sequence: CDR1 SGHTA, CDR2 FQGNSA. In nucleotides, the CDR3 is TGTGCCAGCAGCTTAAATGCGGGAGGGGCCTACGAGCAGTACTTC. Protein product: CASSLNAGGAYEQYF.

The V gene is TRBV28, the J gene TRBJ1-5; D gene unclear. Between the trimmed V and J ends, which lost 6 bases and 8 bases, there was a span of 17 bases. Per the germline V gene, CDR1 is MDHEN and CDR2 is SYDVKM. This CDR3 contains 14 residues. The CDR3 coding sequence is TGTGCCAGCAGCATCGCGGGAGGCCTGAAGCCCCAGCATTTT. Its protein product is CASSIAGGLKPQHF. Using reference TRBV28 and TRBJ1-5 for the parts outside the CDR3, the full variable domain is DVKVTQSSRYLVKRTGEKVFLECVQDMDHENMFWYRQDPGLGLRLIYFSYDVKMKEKGDIPEGYSVSREKKERFSLILESASTNQTSMYLCASSIAGGLKPQHFGDGTRLSIL.

The chain couples TRBV4-1 to TRBJ1-2; D ambiguous. CDR1 and CDR2 (germline): MGHRA, YSYEKL. The CDR3 length is 14 residues. Trimming pared 1 base from V and 8 bases from J, leaving 14 bases between. The CDR3 DNA reads TGCGCCAGCAGCCAAGCTGGGCGTCAGCCCGGCTACACCTTC. This gives the protein CASSQAGRQPGYTF.

On this clone: At the DNA level, this CDR3 is encoded by other sequences in the same sample as well. V is TRBV28 and J is TRBJ2-1; D is unclear. CDR1 and CDR2 (germline): MDHEN, SYDVKM. Trimming took off 5 bases at V and 2 bases at J, with 4 bases between the two ends. The CDR3 has 12 residues. The DNA for the CDR3 is TGTGCCAGCAGTCTAACCTACAATGAGCAGTTCTTC. Translation: CASSLTYNEQFF.

This clone was observed a single time. V gene TRBV2 combines with J gene TRBJ2-1; no clear D. This CDR3 contains 14 residues. The V end lost 3 bases, the J end lost 2 bases, and 8 bases lay between the germline ends. From germline, CDR1 is SNHLY and CDR2 FYNNEI. The DNA for the CDR3 is TGTGCCAGCAGTGATTGGAGAGCCTACAATGAGCAGTTCTTC. This gives the protein CASSDWRAYNEQFF.

The chain couples TRBV7-9 to TRBJ2-1; 7 bases align to TRBD2. Germline values: CDR1 SEHNR, CDR2 FQNEAQ (reference sequence). Losses at the gene ends were 2 bases for V and 10 bases for J; bases not matched to a gene: 20. The CDR3 sequence is 18 residues long. The CDR3 sequence is CASSLPLPGRAGSGEQFF. CDR3 bases: TGTGCCAGCAGCTTACCCCTCCCGGGACGAGCGGGGTCGGGGGAGCAGTTCTTC.

The chain is built from TRBV28 and TRBJ1-2; D perhaps matches TRBD1 (6 bases). The V gene lost 4 bases and the J gene lost 2 bases, with 11 bases spanning the gap. CDR1 is MDHEN, CDR2 SYDVKM, per germline. This CDR3 has 14 residues. This chain's CDR3 is CASSWTVRNYGYTF. In nucleotides, the CDR3 is TGTGCCAGCAGTTGGACAGTCAGAAACTATGGCTACACCTTC.

This clone has just one count. This chain connects TRBV7-2 to TRBJ2-1, with D tentatively TRBD2 (5 bases). The CDR3 loop spans 14 amino acids. The V end was cut by 4 bases, the J end by 4 bases, with 11 bases between. Germline assignment: CDR1 SGHTA and CDR2 FQGNSA. The CDR3 loop reads CASSSSRGYNEQFF. CDR3 in DNA: TGTGCCAGCAGCTCTAGCCGGGGTTACAATGAGCAGTTCTTC.

The chain employs TRBV18 and TRBJ2-1; unclear D gene. Germline V CDR1 and CDR2: KGHSH, LQKENI. Trimming shortened V by 3 bases and J by 7 bases, and 7 bases separated the two germline ends. The CDR3 loop spans 12 amino acids. CDR3 sequence reads: CASSPPRNEQFF. In DNA, the CDR3 is TGTGCCAGCTCACCCCCGAGAAATGAGCAGTTCTTC.

The chain links TRBV28 to TRBJ1-3; 9 bases fit TRBD1. The CDR3 has 15 amino acids. The V gene end was trimmed by 5 bases and the J gene end by 4 bases; junction bases not matched to a gene: 6. Germline CDR1 is MDHEN and CDR2 is SYDVKM. The CDR3 here is CASSAQGALGNTIYF. For the CDR3, the DNA is TGTGCCAGCAGTGCACAGGGGGCGTTGGGAAACACCATATATTTT.

In this sample, this clone turned up many times. The chain is built from TRBV11-2 and TRBJ2-3; D is possibly TRBD2 (7 bases). The CDR3 runs to 16 residues. The germline V and J ends were trimmed by 7 bases and 5 bases, with 22 bases remaining between them. In germline, CDR1 is SGHAT, CDR2 FQNNGV. The CDR3 sequence is CASTLGGGGPGDTQYF. Here the CDR3 DNA reads TGTGCCAGCACCCTAGGGGGGGGAGGGCCCGGAGATACGCAGTATTTT. The variable domain in full, completed from reference TRBV11-2 and TRBJ2-3, reads EAGVAQSPRYKIIEKRQSVAFWCNPISGHATLYWYQQILGQGPKLLIQFQNNGVVDDSQLPKDRFSAERLKGVDSTLKIQPAKLEDSAVYLCASTLGGGGPGDTQYFGPGTRLTVL.

The gene calls are TRBV7-8 and TRBJ2-1, with D possibly matching TRBD2 (5 bases). The CDR3 extends over 16 amino acids. Germline values: CDR1 SGHVS, CDR2 FQNEAQ. Between the trimmed V and J ends, which lost 4 bases and 0 bases, there was a span of 13 bases. The DNA of the CDR3 is TGTGCCAGCAGCTATAGGAGGACCGGCTCCTACAATGAGCAGTTCTTC. Protein product: CASSYRRTGSYNEQFF.

Only a few counts were recorded for this clone. This chain links TRBV18 with TRBJ2-1; 7 positions agree with TRBD2. The germline V gene encodes CDR1 KGHSH and CDR2 LQKENI. The CDR3 contains 17 residues. V lost 2 bases and J lost 5; bases outside the gene matches: 12. The CDR3 nucleotides are TGTGCCAGCTCACCAAGAACAGCCGGGACTACCAACAATGAGCAGTTCTTC. Amino acid sequence: CASSPRTAGTTNNEQFF.

A remark on this clone: The junction and the germline gene differ at one end; a read error may be behind it. The chain links TRBV20-1 to TRBJ1-2; 7 nucleotides agree with TRBD1. The CDR3 spans 9 residues. The V gene's germline CDR1 is DFQATT and CDR2 SNEGSKA (reference sequence). CDR3 loop: CSAQTGRTF. CDR3 coding DNA: TGCAGTGCGCAGACAGGGCGGACGTTC.

The V call is TRBV15, the J call TRBJ2-3, with D tentatively TRBD1 (5 bases). Per germline, CDR1 LNHNV and CDR2 YYDKDF (reference sequence). Trimming shortened V by 1 base and J by 6 bases, and 14 bases separated the two germline ends. The CDR3 runs to 15 residues. CDR3 protein: CATSRGPGTGDTQYF. The CDR3, as DNA: TGTGCCACCAGCAGAGGACCAGGCACAGGCGATACGCAGTATTTT.

The gene calls are TRBV6-1 and TRBJ2-7; the D gene is possibly TRBD2 (5 bases). Germline V gene sequence: CDR1 MNHNS, CDR2 SASEGT. The CDR3 is 13 amino acids. Trimming cost V 6 bases and J 6 bases, with 15 bases left between them. CDR3 in DNA: TGTGCCAGCAGATCTAACGCGGGCCTCGAGCAGTACTTC. It specifies CASRSNAGLEQYF.

V usage is TRBV27 and J usage is TRBJ2-7, with unresolved D. This CDR3 region has 12 residues. Germline CDR1 and CDR2: MNHEY and SMNVEV (reference sequence). V was trimmed by 8 bases and J by 0 bases, leaving 8 bases between them. The CDR3 sequence: CASFLSSYEQYF. The CDR3 region has the DNA TGTGCCAGCTTCCTGAGCTCCTACGAGCAGTACTTC.

This clone has only one observation. J is TRBJ2-1 and V is TRBV4-2, with TRBD1 matching over 11 bases. The CDR3 extends over 16 amino acids. V gave up 3 bases and J gave up 6 bases; unmatched junction bases: 7. Per the germline V gene, CDR1 is LGHNA and CDR2 is YNFKEQ. The CDR3 DNA is TGTGCCAGCAGCCAGGATCCCGGGACAGGGGGCAATGAGCAGTTCTTC. Translation gives CASSQDPGTGGNEQFF.

The chain employs TRBV9 and TRBJ2-7; 8 bases align to TRBD1. V lost 3 bases, J lost 2 bases, and 4 bases stayed unmatched. CDR1 is SGDLS, CDR2 YYNGEE, per germline. This CDR3 has 14 amino acids. In DNA, the CDR3 is TGTGCCAGCAGCGCGGGACAGGACGCCTACGAGCAGTACTTC. Protein sequence: CASSAGQDAYEQYF.

The V call is TRBV28, the J call TRBJ2-2; 12 bases map to TRBD2. The CDR3 is 13 amino acids. Trimming took 8 bases from V and 6 from J; bases not matched to a gene: 1. In germline, CDR1 is MDHEN, CDR2 SYDVKM. CDR3 nucleotide sequence: TGTGCCAGCCTAGCGGGAGGGCCCGGGGAGCTGTTTTTT. Amino acids: CASLAGGPGELFF.

The CDR3 DNA sequence: TGTGCCAGTAGTATAGTTGCCACAGATACGCAGTATTTT. Translating gives CASSIVATDTQYF. The rearrangement joins TRBV19 to TRBJ2-3; D is undetermined. With 1 base removed from V and 2 bases from J, the gap between germline ends came to 4 bases. CDR1 is LNHDA, CDR2 SQIVND, per germline (reference sequence). This CDR3 is built from 13 residues.

Here the CDR3 reads CASSVVGGNEKLFF. For the CDR3, the DNA is TGTGCCAGCAGCGTAGTCGGGGGAAATGAAAAACTGTTTTTT. V gene TRBV9 combines with J gene TRBJ1-4, with D perhaps matching TRBD1 (5 bases). V lost 0 bases and J lost 5, with 8 bases in between. Germline V gene sequence: CDR1 SGDLS, CDR2 YYNGEE. The CDR3 totals 14 residues.

V usage is TRBV14 and J usage is TRBJ2-2; no clear D. This CDR3 has 12 amino acids. Looked up from germline, CDR1 is SGHDN and CDR2 is FVKESK. Trimming stripped 3 bases from V and 3 bases from J, with 2 bases between. The CDR3 region has the DNA TGTGCCAGCAGCCAGCACACCGGGGAGCTGTTTTTT. Translated, it gives CASSQHTGELFF.

Sample share makes this clone medium-sized. The rearrangement joins TRBV28 to TRBJ1-4; D is unresolved. This CDR3 spans 8 amino acids. V was shortened by 10 bases and J by 8 bases, with 2 bases between the two germline ends. The V gene's germline CDR1 is MDHEN and CDR2 SYDVKM. CDR3 DNA sequence: TGTGCCACCGAAAAACTGTTTTTT. Amino acids: CATEKLFF.

The chain joins TRBV2 to TRBJ1-5, with D tentatively TRBD1 (5 bases). The ends were cut back, 9 bases at V and 2 bases at J, with 14 bases in the middle. This CDR3 region has 14 residues. CDR1 and CDR2 from the germline V gene are SNHLY and FYNNEI. In DNA form, the CDR3 reads TGTGCCAGTACTTACCGGGGCGGCAATCAGCCCCAGCATTTT. This translates into CASTYRGGNQPQHF.

The chain couples TRBV6-1 to TRBJ2-7; D uncertain. CDR1 MNHNS and CDR2 SASEGT come from the germline V gene. V shed 1 base and J shed 6 bases, with 10 bases lying between them. The CDR3 runs 13 residues. The CDR3 region has the DNA TGTGCCAGCAGTGAAGTGAATTTGGGCGAGCAGTACTTC. Its translation: CASSEVNLGEQYF.

This clone came up a few times. V usage is TRBV5-4 and J usage is TRBJ1-6, with D unclear. From germline, CDR1 is SGHNT and CDR2 YYREEE (reference sequence). The CDR3 sequence is 12 residues long. Trimming stripped 3 bases from V and 14 bases from J, with 12 bases between. The CDR3 region has the DNA TGTGCCAGCAGCTCCCTCGGGGAGTCCCTCCACTTT. Protein product: CASSSLGESLHF.

This sequence joins TRBV30 and TRBJ1-1, with a weak D call TRBD1 (6 bases). The V gene lost 0 bases and the J gene lost 8 bases, with 16 bases spanning the gap. The CDR3 runs to 14 residues. Per the germline V gene, CDR1 is GTSNPN and CDR2 is SVGIG (reference sequence). CDR3 sequence (DNA): TGTGCCTGGAGTGTAATGCAGGGGCCAATAGAAGCTTTCTTT. Translated, it gives CAWSVMQGPIEAFF.

The chain joins TRBV5-1 to TRBJ1-1; 7 bases are shared with TRBD1. The CDR3 length is 14 residues. Germline V gene data show CDR1 as SGHRS and CDR2 as YFSETQ. The junction had 4 bases not matched to a gene; V was cut back by 2 bases and J by 3 bases. CDR3 region: CASSFPGGDTEAFF. CDR3 DNA sequence: TGCGCCAGCAGCTTTCCAGGGGGGGACACTGAAGCTTTCTTT.